This TCR beta chain was profiled in a study of shared clonotypes between healthy human individuals. The CDR3 sequence is 18 residues long. V gave up 6 bases and J gave up 4 bases; unmatched junction bases: 12. CDR1 is MRHNA, CDR2 SNTAGT, per germline. Measured with immunoSEQ multiplex PCR; TCRdb has only the in-frame clones, and not every one. The sample consists of 2 million to 2.5 million clones, over 85% of them appearing once. The sample comprised naive CD4+ T cells from PBMCs. This sample's subset: CD45RA+ positively selected. The rearrangement joins TRBV6-4 to TRBJ2-3, with 14 bases matching TRBD2. This TCR derives from a man between 18 and 29 years old in good health. Some clones in this sample may be carry-over from other donors' samples. CDR3 bases: TGTGCCAGCAGCCCTGGACTAGCGGGAGGTCCGAGCGCAGATACGCAGTATTTT. Translating gives CASSPGLAGGPSADTQYF.